This T cell receptor beta chain was documented in a study of CD4 T cells in relation to SARS-CoV-2 and coronaviruses. J lost 5 bases, V lost 2 bases, and 14 bases had no gene match. Germline loops: CDR1 SGHVS, CDR2 FQNEAQ. The CDR3 extends over 18 amino acids. The unexposed donors gave CD4+ T cells in 2011-2018, prior to COVID-19. Isolation of CD4+ T cells took place after approximately eleven days in culture. For this clone: Its matching antigen is unknown.

Profiling relied on immunoSEQ multiplex PCR, and the TCRdb table lists in-frame clones only, not all of them. The table includes tens of thousands of clones, 78% detected once. Sequenced: CD4+ T cells from PBMCs, cultured in vitro. The source of this sequence is a human donor in good health. This chain joins TRBV7-8 and TRBJ2-7, with TRBD2 matching 11 bases. The DNA for the CDR3 is TGTGCCAGCAGCTTAAGTCCCACGTCTAGCGGGAGGACCCACGAGCAGTACTTC. Amino acid sequence: CASSLSPTSSGRTHEQYF. Drawing the rest from reference TRBV7-8 and TRBJ2-7, the complete variable domain is GAGVSQSPRYKVAKRGQDVALRCDPISGHVSLFWYQQALGQGPEFLTYFQNEAQLDKSGLPSDRFFAERPEGSVSTLKIQRTQQEDSAVYLCASSLSPTSSGRTHEQYFGPGTRLTVT.